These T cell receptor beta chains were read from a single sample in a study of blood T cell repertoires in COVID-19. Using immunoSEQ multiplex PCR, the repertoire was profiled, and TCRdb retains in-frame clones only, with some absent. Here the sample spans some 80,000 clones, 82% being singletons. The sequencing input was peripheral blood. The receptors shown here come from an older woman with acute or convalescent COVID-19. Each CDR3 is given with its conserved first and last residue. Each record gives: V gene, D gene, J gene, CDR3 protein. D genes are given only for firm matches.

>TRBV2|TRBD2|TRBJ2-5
CASNQLAGLIETQYF
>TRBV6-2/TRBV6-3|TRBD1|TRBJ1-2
CASSYGSGGSRYTF
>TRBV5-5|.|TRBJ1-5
CASSARADSYNQPQHF
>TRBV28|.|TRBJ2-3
CASSTKTRNRFSTDTQYF
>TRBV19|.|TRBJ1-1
CASSKYRQAAFF
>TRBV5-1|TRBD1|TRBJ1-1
CASSKGDRGAEAFF
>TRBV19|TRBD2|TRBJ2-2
CASSLTSGMGYTGELFF
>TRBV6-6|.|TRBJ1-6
CASSSTTPQNSPLHF
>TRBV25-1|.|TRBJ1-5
CASSDQGMRQPQHF
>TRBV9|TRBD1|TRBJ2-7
CASSGGQGSEQYF
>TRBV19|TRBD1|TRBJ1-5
CASKGQAGSNQPQHF
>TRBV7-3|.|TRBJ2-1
CASSLTRDHREQFF
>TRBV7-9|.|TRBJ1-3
CASSLGGQGGNTIYF
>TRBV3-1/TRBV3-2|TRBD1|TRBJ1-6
CASSQDPRTGGPLHF
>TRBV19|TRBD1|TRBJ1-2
CASSVPRDRGTYGYTF
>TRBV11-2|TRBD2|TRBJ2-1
CASSREGVAGPGNEQFF
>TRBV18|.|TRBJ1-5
CASSPNSRRPQHF
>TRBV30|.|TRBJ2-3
CAWSVGLLDTQYF
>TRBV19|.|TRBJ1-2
CASSFLGGTYGYTF
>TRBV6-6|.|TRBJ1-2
CASSPGRAGYGYTF
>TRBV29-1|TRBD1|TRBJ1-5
CSVGTGGGQPQHF
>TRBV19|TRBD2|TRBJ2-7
CASSRVGLAASYEQYF
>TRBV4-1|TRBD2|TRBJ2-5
CASSQETNQGGRAGETQYF
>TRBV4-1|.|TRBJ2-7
CASSLLRGVGNYYEQYF
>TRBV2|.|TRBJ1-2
CASSDSYGYTF
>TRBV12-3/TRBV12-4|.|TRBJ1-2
CASTTQVRYGYTF
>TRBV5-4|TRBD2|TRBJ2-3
CASSLRLAEDTDTQYF
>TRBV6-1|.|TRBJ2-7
CASSELQGAYEQYF
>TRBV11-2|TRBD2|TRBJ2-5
CASSSSGSQETQYF
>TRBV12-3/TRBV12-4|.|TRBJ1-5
CASSKDSLGPQHF
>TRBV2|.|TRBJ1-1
CASTIRETGTEAFF
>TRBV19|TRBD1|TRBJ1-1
CASSHTGGRNTEAFF
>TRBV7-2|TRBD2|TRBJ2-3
CASSHYSVAGGRTDTQYF
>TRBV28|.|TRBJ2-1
CASSPPSYNEQFF
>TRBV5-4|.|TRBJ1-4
CASSLGTGLFNEKLFF
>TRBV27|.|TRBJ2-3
CASRAQNFDTQYF
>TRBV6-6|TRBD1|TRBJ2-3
CASSPGQNTQYF
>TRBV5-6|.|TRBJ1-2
CASSRRDGRIGYTF
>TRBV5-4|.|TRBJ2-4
CASSLRGQLIAKNIQYF
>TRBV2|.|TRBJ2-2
CASSDGRGSNTGELFF
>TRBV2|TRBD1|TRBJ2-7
CASMRPGQVTLEQYF
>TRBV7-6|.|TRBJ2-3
CASSPGAGRTDTQYF
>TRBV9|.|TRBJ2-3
CASSAGGGPDTQYF
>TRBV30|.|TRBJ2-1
CAWSLKRLSSYNEQFF
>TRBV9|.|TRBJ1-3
CASSVGGGSGNTIYF
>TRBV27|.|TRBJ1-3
CASKARLHSGNTIYF
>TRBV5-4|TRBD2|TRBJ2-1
CASSFGLAGEGEQFF
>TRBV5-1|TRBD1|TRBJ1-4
CASSLSQGDEKLFF
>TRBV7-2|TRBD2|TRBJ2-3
CASSFAGGTDTQYF
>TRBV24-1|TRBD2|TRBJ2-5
CATSAGGGGPNQETQYF
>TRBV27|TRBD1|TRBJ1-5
CASSLSQGANQPQHF
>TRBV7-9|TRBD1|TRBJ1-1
CASRLDRVNTEAFF
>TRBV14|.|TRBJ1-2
CASSDLGGYGYTF
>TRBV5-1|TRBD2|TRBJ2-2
CASRGAGANTGELFF
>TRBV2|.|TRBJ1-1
CASSGSGITEAFF